Below are 5 T cell receptor beta chains sequenced from a single sample in a study of T-cell reconstitution after alpha-beta-depleted transplantation in children (dated by TCRdb to 2016 to 2017). Library preparation was by PCR. Sequencing was carried out with an Illumina HiSeq 2500. TCR libraries were prepared with molecular barcoding, using unique molecular identifiers to normalize TCRbeta repertoire quantification. TCRdb cleaned the public reads at Q25 with fastp, built clones with MiXCR and kept in-frame beta chains. Merged by CDR3 protein, the rows form single entries marked with the most common genes and DNA. The sample table records hundreds of thousands of distinct CDR3 sequences; over 15% of these occur just once. 0.9% to 1.2% of the sample comes from the top ten. This specimen was PBMCs from the stem cell graft donor, taken from the stem cell graft. These receptors came from a human donor who donated a stem cell graft to a child with acute myeloid leukemia.

This clonotype was picked up many times. The chain couples TRBV20-1 to TRBJ1-6, with D perhaps TRBD1 (6 bases). V lost 0 bases and J 7 bases, leaving 16 bases between the germline ends. This CDR3 has 16 residues. Germline V gene lookup returns CDR1 DFQATT and CDR2 SNEGSKA (reference sequence). Here the CDR3 reads CSARDQTQGINSPLHF. In DNA form, the CDR3 reads TGCAGTGCTAGAGATCAGACCCAGGGGATAAATTCACCCCTCCACTTT.

The chain employs TRBV7-9 and TRBJ1-5; D is unresolved. The V end lost 5 bases, the J end lost 3 bases, and 11 bases lay between the germline ends. The CDR3 length is 14 residues. Germline loops: CDR1 SEHNR, CDR2 FQNEAQ (reference sequence). The CDR3 DNA follows: TGTGCCAGCAGCGTCGGGGTGGCCAATCAGCCCCAGCATTTT. It is translated as CASSVGVANQPQHF.

This sequence joins TRBV30 and TRBJ2-5; D not resolved. There are 11 residues in the CDR3. V was cut by 1 base and J by 5 bases, with 5 bases left in between. Germline CDR1 is GTSNPN and CDR2 is SVGIG (reference sequence). The CDR3 nucleotides are TGTGCCTGGAGTGGTAGGGAGACCCAGTACTTC. Amino acid sequence: CAWSGRETQYF.

Many counts were recorded for this clonotype. J is TRBJ2-5 and V is TRBV4-3; D gene unclear. Germline V gene data show CDR1 as LGHNA and CDR2 as YSLEER. The CDR3 contains 14 residues. The V end was cut by 1 base, the J end by 0 bases, with 6 bases between. The CDR3 bases are TGCGCCAGCAGCCAAGGAGTTAACCAAGAGACCCAGTACTTC. Protein product: CASSQGVNQETQYF.

This clonotype was counted ten times or more. The chain joins TRBV7-3 to TRBJ2-5; tentatively, D is TRBD1 or TRBD2 (6 bases each). CDR3 length equals 14 residues. Trimming took off 0 bases at V and 5 bases at J, with 10 bases between the two ends. In germline, CDR1 is SGHTA, CDR2 FQGTGA. CDR3 nucleotide sequence: TGTGCCAGCAGCTTAACCGGGGGCAGGGAGACCCAGTACTTC. This gives the protein CASSLTGGRETQYF.